Included here is one T cell receptor (beta chain) sequence, with context. This entry comes from a study of blood T cells in healthy people across ages. Germline V gene sequence: CDR1 DFQATT, CDR2 SNEGSKA (reference sequence). V lost 4 bases and J lost 8, with 29 bases in between. The CDR3 is 17 residues long. Primed by a sample-barcoded 5' primer and a J-beta primer mix, a second PCR proceeded for 7 to 11 cycles. Via MiXCR, TCRdb re-called the 5' RACE reads, giving one row per CDR3 protein. The repertoire has 700,000 to 950,000 distinct CDR3 sequences, 58% of them found once; the top ten carry about 20%.

The rearrangement uses TRBV20-1 and TRBJ1-2; D remains ambiguous. Material for sequencing was blood. This TCR came from a man aged 30 to 39 in good health. This CDR3 is CSAKTRNHDTRAGGYTF. The CDR3 DNA follows: TGCAGTGCTAAAACACGAAATCACGACACAAGGGCGGGGGGCTACACCTTC.